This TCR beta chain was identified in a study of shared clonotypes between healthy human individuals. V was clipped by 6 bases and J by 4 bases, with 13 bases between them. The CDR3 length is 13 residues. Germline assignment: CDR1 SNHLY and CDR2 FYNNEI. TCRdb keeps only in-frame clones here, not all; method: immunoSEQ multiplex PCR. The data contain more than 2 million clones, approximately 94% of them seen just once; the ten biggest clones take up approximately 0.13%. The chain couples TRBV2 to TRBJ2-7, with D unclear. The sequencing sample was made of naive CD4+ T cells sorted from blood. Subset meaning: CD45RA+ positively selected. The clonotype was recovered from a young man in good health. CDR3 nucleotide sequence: TGTGCCAGCAGCCTTGGGCCTCAATACGAGCAGTACTTC. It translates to CASSLGPQYEQYF.